The 25 T cell receptor beta chains in this list originate from one sample, sequenced in a study of shared clonotypes between healthy human individuals. TCRdb's table, derived via immunoSEQ multiplex PCR, lists solely in-frame clones and lacks some. Of around 1.9 million clones detected, about 93% appear once; the ten largest clones hold 1.5% to 2%. Naive CD8 cells were CD45RO-negative, positively selected for CCR7, excluding terminally differentiated effector memory CD45RA+ cells. Material for sequencing was naive CD8+ T cells from PBMCs. The receptors originated from a man between 18 and 35 years old in good health. Some clones in this sample may be carry-over from other donors' samples.

This clone was detected once. The chain combines TRBV4-1 with TRBJ2-7; TRBD2 matches 11 bases. J lost 2 bases, V lost 0 bases, and 6 bases had no gene match. The CDR3 extends over 17 amino acids. In germline, CDR1 is MGHRA, CDR2 YSYEKL. The chain's CDR3 is CASSQETGLAVPYEQYF. The CDR3 bases are TGCGCCAGCAGCCAAGAAACGGGACTAGCGGTCCCCTACGAGCAGTACTTC.

The chain couples TRBV6-5 to TRBJ1-2; D is possibly TRBD1 (6 bases). The germline V and J ends were trimmed by 2 bases and 3 bases, with 13 bases remaining between them. The CDR3 totals 15 residues. CDR1 and CDR2 (germline): MNHEY, SVGAGI. CDR3 nucleotides: TGTGCCAGCAGTTACGATCCGGGGGCAGACTATGGCTACACCTTC. This codes for CASSYDPGADYGYTF.

The rearrangement joins TRBV2 to TRBJ2-7; a weak D match, TRBD1 (5 bases). The CDR3 length is 13 residues. Germline V CDR1 and CDR2: SNHLY, FYNNEI. The germline V and J ends were trimmed by 7 bases and 2 bases, with 12 bases remaining between them. CDR3 protein: CASTGHIAYEQYF. The CDR3 DNA follows: TGTGCCAGCACCGGACACATAGCCTACGAGCAGTACTTC. The full variable domain, in which reference TRBV2 and TRBJ2-7 provide the parts outside the CDR3, is EPEVTQTPSHQVTQMGQEVILRCVPISNHLYFYWYRQILGQKVEFLVSFYNNEISEKSEIFDDQFSVERPDGSNFTLKIRSTKLEDSAMYFCASTGHIAYEQYFGPGTRLTVT.

The rearrangement uses TRBV19 and TRBJ2-3, with 11 positions matching TRBD2. Germline V lookup: CDR1 LNHDA, CDR2 SQIVND (reference sequence). The V gene end was trimmed by 2 bases and the J gene end by 3 bases; junction bases not matched to a gene: 1. CDR3 length: 15 amino acids. In DNA form, the CDR3 reads TGTGCCAGTAGTATAATAGCGGGAGGGACAGATACGCAGTATTTT. As protein: CASSIIAGGTDTQYF.

The chain recombines TRBV27 with TRBJ1-1; D gene unclear. Trimming left V 7 bases short and J 1 base short, with 22 bases between. The length of the CDR3 is 17 residues. Per germline, CDR1 MNHEY and CDR2 SMNVEV (reference sequence). The CDR3 spells CASTERFGSRTNTEAFF. CDR3 bases: TGTGCCAGCACCGAAAGGTTCGGAAGTCGGACGAACACTGAAGCTTTCTTT.

Note on this clone: This CDR3 is also generated by other DNA sequences in the sample. The chain employs TRBV28 and TRBJ2-2; no reliable D call. Germline loops: CDR1 MDHEN, CDR2 SYDVKM. With 5 bases removed from V and 6 bases from J, the gap between germline ends came to 4 bases. The CDR3 has 11 residues. CDR3 in DNA: TGTGCCAGCAGTCTTCCCGGGGAGCTGTTTTTT. It yields the protein CASSLPGELFF.

The gene calls are TRBV4-1 and TRBJ2-5, with 15 nucleotides matching TRBD2. Germline V gene sequence: CDR1 MGHRA, CDR2 YSYEKL. The trim removed 0 bases at V and 3 bases at J, leaving 2 bases unmatched. The CDR3 has 17 amino acids. The CDR3 DNA is TGCGCCAGCAGCCAAGATCGGACTAGCGGGGGGGAAGAGACCCAGTACTTC. Its protein is CASSQDRTSGGEETQYF.

This clone is a singleton in its sample. V gene TRBV29-1 combines with J gene TRBJ2-1; TRBD1 aligns across 8 bases. The CDR3 is 15 residues long. Germline loops: CDR1 SQVTM, CDR2 ANQGSEA. V gave up 6 bases and J gave up 3 bases; unmatched junction bases: 10. The chain's CDR3 is CSVETTGQVYNEQFF. DNA of the CDR3: TGCAGCGTAGAGACCACGGGACAGGTCTACAATGAGCAGTTCTTC.

The chain uses TRBV19 and TRBJ1-1; maybe TRBD1 (6 bases). V lost 5 bases, J lost 5 bases, and 12 bases lay in between. CDR1 LNHDA and CDR2 SQIVND come from the germline V gene (reference sequence). The CDR3 extends over 13 amino acids. The CDR3 loop is CASSLLTGTEAFF. CDR3 coding DNA: TGTGCCAGTAGTCTTTTAACAGGGACTGAAGCTTTCTTT.

This clone was counted a single time. CDR3 in DNA: TGTGCCAGCAGCTCCGGGACTATCAGCACAGATACGCAGTATTTT. This codes for CASSSGTISTDTQYF. The V and J genes are TRBV5-6 and TRBJ2-3; 7 bases align to TRBD2. The ends lost 3 bases at V and 0 bases at J; junction bases unmatched: 4. This CDR3 is 15 amino acids long. Germline V CDR1 and CDR2: SGHDT, YYEEEE.

This chain joins TRBV21-1 and TRBJ2-7; the D call in the table, TRBD1, was not verified against the DNA. TRBV21-1 is annotated as a pseudogene. This CDR3 contains 16 residues. The CDR3 protein is CACRPSGPPFSYEQYF. In DNA form, the CDR3 reads TGTGCCTGCCGCCCTTCTGGGCCACCATTCTCCTACGAGCAGTACTTC.

The rearrangement joins TRBV2 to TRBJ2-2; 9 positions agree with TRBD2. The CDR3 extends over 16 amino acids. V dropped 1 base and J dropped 2; count of bases not matched to a gene: 2. The germline V gene has CDR1 SNHLY and CDR2 FYNNEI. CDR3 protein: CASSEETSGNTGELFF. CDR3 DNA sequence: TGTGCCAGCAGTGAAGAGACTAGCGGAAACACCGGGGAGCTGTTTTTT.

The chain links TRBV28 to TRBJ2-3; TRBD2 is a possible D gene (5 bases). The germline V gene has CDR1 MDHEN and CDR2 SYDVKM. The CDR3 has 15 amino acids. V shed 5 bases and J shed 2 bases, with 14 bases lying between them. The DNA for the CDR3 is TGTGCCAGCAGTCCCCGACTACCGGCCACAGATACGCAGTATTTT. This gives the protein CASSPRLPATDTQYF.

J is TRBJ2-5 and V is TRBV9; 7 bases line up with TRBD1. This CDR3 comprises 15 residues. Germline lookup yields CDR1 SGDLS and CDR2 YYNGEE. The junction had 11 bases not matched to a gene; V was cut back by 4 bases and J by 5 bases. CDR3: CASSPARGRGETQYF. The CDR3 bases are TGTGCCAGCAGCCCAGCAAGGGGGCGTGGGGAGACCCAGTACTTC.

The chain joins TRBV28 to TRBJ2-7; D tentatively fits TRBD1 or TRBD2 (6 bases each). The CDR3 has 16 amino acids. CDR1 MDHEN and CDR2 SYDVKM come from the germline V gene. The V and J ends lost 6 bases and 3 bases respectively, with 21 bases between them. The CDR3, as DNA: TGTGCCAGCAGCCCCGAGGGGGGAGAATATTACTACGAGCAGTACTTC. Amino acids: CASSPEGGEYYYEQYF.

The J gene is TRBJ2-1, the V gene TRBV4-1; 7 bases map to TRBD2. Germline trimming cut 5 bases from V and 2 bases from J; bases unmatched to any gene: 15. Germline assignment: CDR1 MGHRA and CDR2 YSYEKL. The CDR3 has 18 residues. In DNA form, the CDR3 reads TGCGCCAGCAGCTACCGTATGAGTACTAGCGAGGCCTACAATGAGCAGTTCTTC. Translation: CASSYRMSTSEAYNEQFF.

V gene TRBV7-7 combines with J gene TRBJ2-3; tentative D call: TRBD1 (6 bases). The CDR3 covers 15 residues. Trimming took 5 bases from V and 1 from J, leaving 13 bases between them. Per the germline V gene, CDR1 is SSHAT and CDR2 is FNYEAQ (reference sequence). CDR3 residues: CASSPTDRRTDTQYF. CDR3 nucleotides: TGTGCCAGCAGCCCCACCGACAGGCGCACAGATACGCAGTATTTT. Filled out from reference TRBV7-7 and TRBJ2-3, the complete variable domain reads GAGVSQSPRYKVTKRGQDVTLRCDPISSHATLYWYQQALGQGPEFLTYFNYEAQPDKSGLPSDRFSAERPEGSISTLTIQRTEQRDSAMYRCASSPTDRRTDTQYFGPGTRLTVL.

The chain links TRBV7-8 to TRBJ2-7; D is perhaps TRBD2 (5 bases). This CDR3 spans 15 amino acids. V lost 5 bases and J 0 bases, leaving 14 bases between the germline ends. Per germline, CDR1 SGHVS and CDR2 FQNEAQ. This CDR3 reads CASSHMEAASYEQYF. The CDR3 region has the DNA TGTGCCAGCAGCCACATGGAGGCCGCCTCCTACGAGCAGTACTTC.

CDR3 in DNA: TGTGCCAGCAGCTTATATGTTCCGAACACCGGGGAGCTGTTTTTT. This translates into CASSLYVPNTGELFF. The chain has TRBV7-6 and TRBJ2-2, with D unclear. CDR1 SGHVS and CDR2 FNYEAQ come from the germline V gene. V was shortened by 2 bases and J by 0 bases, with 7 bases between the two germline ends. CDR3 length equals 15 residues.

Only a few counts were recorded for this clone. The chain has TRBV5-1 and TRBJ2-1; TRBD1 matches at 7 bases. CDR1 and CDR2 from the germline V gene are SGHRS and YFSETQ. This CDR3 is 16 amino acids long. The trim removed 1 base at V and 4 bases at J, leaving 8 bases unmatched. The CDR3 DNA follows: TGCGCCAGCAGCTTGTCCACAGGGACAGCATACAATGAGCAGTTCTTC. It encodes CASSLSTGTAYNEQFF.

V and J are TRBV6-1 and TRBJ2-7, with 7 bases that match TRBD1. The CDR3 totals 15 residues. J lost 3 bases, V lost 1 base, and 6 bases had no gene match. Germline loops: CDR1 MNHNS, CDR2 SASEGT. CDR3 coding DNA: TGTGCCAGCAGTGAAGGGGGACAGTCCCTCTACGAGCAGTACTTC. Translating it yields CASSEGGQSLYEQYF.

The CDR3 is CASSQGTSGGEEQFF. The CDR3 DNA reads TGTGCCAGCAGCCAAGGGACTAGCGGAGGGGAAGAGCAGTTCTTC. The chain uses TRBV14 and TRBJ2-1, with 10 nucleotides matching TRBD2. From germline, CDR1 is SGHDN and CDR2 FVKESK. The CDR3 covers 15 residues. With 1 base clipped from V and 10 bases from J, the junction kept 7 bases outside the gene matches.

The chain carries TRBV9 and TRBJ2-3, with unresolved D. V was clipped by 0 bases and J by 6 bases, with 8 bases between them. Germline CDR1 reads SGDLS; CDR2 reads YYNGEE. CDR3 length equals 13 residues. CDR3 sequence reads: CASSVDRWDTQYF. The CDR3 DNA reads TGTGCCAGCAGCGTAGACAGATGGGATACGCAGTATTTT.

The V gene is TRBV11-3, the J gene TRBJ2-2; no reliable D call. Germline assignment: CDR1 SGHNT and CDR2 YENEEA. This CDR3 has 13 amino acids. Trimming cost V 2 bases and J 6 bases, with 7 bases left between them. CDR3 in amino acids: CASSLTQPGELFF. The DNA for the CDR3 is TGTGCCAGCAGCTTAACCCAGCCCGGGGAGCTGTTTTTT.

The sample holds one count of this clone. This chain links TRBV6-5 with TRBJ1-4; 8 nucleotides agree with TRBD1. This CDR3 contains 15 residues. The ends lost 4 bases at V and 5 bases at J; junction bases unmatched: 6. Germline loops: CDR1 MNHEY, CDR2 SVGAGI. This CDR3 is CASSSPRTGNEKLFF. CDR3 sequence (DNA): TGTGCCAGCAGTTCTCCTAGGACAGGGAATGAAAAACTGTTTTTT.